This T cell receptor (beta chain) is drawn from a study of breast tumors, draining lymph nodes, adjacent tissues. Study-wide findings and caveats: Compared with lymph nodes, tumors were less diverse; compared with nontumor tissue, more.

With respect to this clonotype: Its target is unknown.

Axillary draining lymph nodes of breast cancer patients supplied the node samples. CDR1 MDHEN and CDR2 SYDVKM come from the germline V gene. The CDR3 runs 16 residues. V lost 11 bases to trimming and J lost 2 bases, with 22 bases between them. MiXCR, run by TCRdb on the multiplex PCR reads, gives a single entry per CDR3 protein. The sample has 80,000 to 130,000 distinct CDR3 sequences; around 20% are singletons. The sequence derives from a female donor with breast cancer. Some clones in this sample may be carry-over from other donors' samples. The rearrangement joins TRBV28 to TRBJ1-5, with a tentative D call TRBD1 (6 bases). Sequencing was performed on axillary lymph node tissue. The CDR3: CAVRTELSMRNQPQHF. The CDR3 nucleotides are TGTGCCGTCCGGACAGAACTAAGTATGCGCAATCAGCCCCAGCATTTT.